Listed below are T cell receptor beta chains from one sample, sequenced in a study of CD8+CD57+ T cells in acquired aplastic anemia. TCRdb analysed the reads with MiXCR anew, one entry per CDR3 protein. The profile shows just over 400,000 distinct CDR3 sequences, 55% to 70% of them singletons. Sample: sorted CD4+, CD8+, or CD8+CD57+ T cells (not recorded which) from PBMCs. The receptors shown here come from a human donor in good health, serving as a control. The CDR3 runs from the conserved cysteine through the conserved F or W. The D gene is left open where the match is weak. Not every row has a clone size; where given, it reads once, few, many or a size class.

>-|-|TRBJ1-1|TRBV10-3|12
TGTGCCATCAGCGACAGGAACACTGAAGCTTTCTTT
CAISDRNTEAFF
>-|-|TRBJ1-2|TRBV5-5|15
TGCGCCAGCAGCAATAGGAGCGGGTCGGCCTATGGCTACACCTTC
CASSNRSGSAYGYTF
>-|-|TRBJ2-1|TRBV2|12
TGTGCCAGCAGTTACACTCGACAGGAGCAGTTCTTC
CASSYTRQEQFF
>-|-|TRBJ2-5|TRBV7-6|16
TGTGCCAGCAGCTTAGCGTGGGCAGGGAACCAAGAGACCCAGTACTTC
CASSLAWAGNQETQYF
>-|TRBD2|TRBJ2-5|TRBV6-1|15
TGTGCCAGCAGGCCTGGGACTAGCGATGTGGAGACCCAGTACTTC
CASRPGTSDVETQYF
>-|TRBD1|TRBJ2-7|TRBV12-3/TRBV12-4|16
TGTGCCAGTAGTAGATCCCCCGGGACAGGGGGCTACGAGCAGTACTTC
CASSRSPGTGGYEQYF
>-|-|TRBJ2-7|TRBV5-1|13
TGCGCCAGCACCCCCGACAGGGACTTAGAGCAGTACTTC
CASTPDRDLEQYF
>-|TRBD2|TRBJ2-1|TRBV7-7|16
TGTGCTAGCAGCCCGGGACTAGCGGGGGGGCCGGCTGAGCAGTTCTTC
CASSPGLAGGPAEQFF
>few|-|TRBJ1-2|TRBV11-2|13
TGTGCCAGCAGTTACCCAACGCGGGGTGGCTACACCTTC
CASSYPTRGGYTF
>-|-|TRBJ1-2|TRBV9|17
TGTGCCAGCAGCGTCGGGCCAGATCCCGTCTATGGCTATGGCTACACCTTC
CASSVGPDPVYGYGYTF
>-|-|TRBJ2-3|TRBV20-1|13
TGCAGTGCTAGAGGTAGTACCACCACAGCGCAGTATTTT
CSARGSTTTAQYF
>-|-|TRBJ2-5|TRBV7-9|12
TGTGCCAGCAGACTGGGCGGCGAGACCCAGTACTTC
CASRLGGETQYF